The subject of this entry is one T cell receptor beta chain. Its target is not known. A read error may be the cause here, since a much bigger clone is one base away. The researchers produced TCR beta cDNA from around 0.5 ug total RNA with a constant-region primer. Generation of the TCR beta libraries relied on three nested multiplex PCR rounds using slightly modified ARM-PCR. PCR rounds one and two used TRBV1-TRBV30 forward primers with a C-beta reverse primer for about 9 cycles each. TCRdb reprocessed the multiplex PCR reads with MiXCR, giving one entry per CDR3 protein. In the table there are around 330,000 distinct CDR3 sequences, roughly 60% of which are singletons. This sample was included in a study of tumor-infiltrating lymphocytes in primary liver carcinoma. Overall study: Tumors, staged T1-T3 N0M0, spanned 4.2 to 10 cm. General study findings and limits: Tumors reached a significantly greater top-250-clone fraction than blood did (p = 0.039).

Extraction also yielded germline DNA, while blood RNA was obtained from unsorted whole blood. Deletions cut 6 bases from V and 7 bases from J, with 24 bases between. CDR1 SQVTM and CDR2 ANQGSEA come from the germline V gene. This CDR3 contains 15 residues. The TCR sequence derives from a man between 40 and 49 years old with primary liver carcinoma and hepatitis B virus infection. The chain links TRBV29-1 to TRBJ2-5, with D tentatively TRBD2 (7 bases). The sample taken for sequencing was peripheral blood. CDR3 coding DNA: TGCAGCGTGGGGGGGCGGGATGGATTCGGGGGGACCCAGTACTTC. Its translation is CSVGGRDGFGGTQYF.